Following are 11 T cell receptor beta chains from one sample sequenced in a study of circulating and synovial CD4+ cells in juvenile arthritis. Profiling relied on immunoSEQ multiplex PCR, and the TCRdb table lists in-frame clones only, not all of them. The sample lists just over 35,000 clones, roughly 94% occurring once. Sequenced sample: CD4+ T cells from blood. These receptors all come from a human donor with juvenile idiopathic arthritis.

J is TRBJ1-3 and V is TRBV11-1, with D possibly matching TRBD1 (5 bases). V lost 4 bases to trimming and J lost 0 bases, with 10 bases between them. The germline CDR1 and CDR2 sequences are SGHAT and FQDESV (reference sequence). CDR3 length: 15 amino acids. The CDR3 reads CASSSATVSGNTIYF. CDR3 DNA sequence: TGTGCCAGCAGCTCGGCGACAGTCTCTGGAAACACCATATATTTT.

The chain is built from TRBV9 and TRBJ2-7; 7 bases align to TRBD2. Germline CDR1 is SGDLS and CDR2 is YYNGEE. This CDR3 region has 15 residues. V shed 3 bases, J shed 3 bases, and the junction held 9 bases outside the gene matches. As DNA, the CDR3 is TGTGCCAGCAGCGCATCAGGGACTAACGTCTACGAGCAGTACTTC. Protein: CASSASGTNVYEQYF. The full variable domain, in which reference TRBV9 and TRBJ2-7 provide the parts outside the CDR3, is DSGVTQTPKHLITATGQRVTLRCSPRSGDLSVYWYQQSLDQGLQFLIQYYNGEERAKGNILERFSAQQFPDLHSELNLSSLELGDSALYFCASSASGTNVYEQYFGPGTRLTVT.

The rearrangement uses TRBV5-1 and TRBJ2-5, with D perhaps matching TRBD2 (7 bases). The germline CDR1 and CDR2 sequences are SGHRS and YFSETQ. This CDR3 is built from 16 residues. The V end was cut by 5 bases, the J end by 4 bases, with 21 bases between. CDR3 sequence (DNA): TGCGCCAGCAGAGAAGAGGCCCGGGGGGCCGGAGAGACCCAGTACTTC. Its translation: CASREEARGAGETQYF.

The chain joins TRBV6-6 to TRBJ2-3, with D possibly being TRBD1 (8 bases). The V end lost 8 bases, the J end lost 4 bases, and 19 bases lay between the germline ends. Germline V CDR1 and CDR2: MNHNY, SVGAGI (reference sequence). This CDR3 is built from 15 residues. CDR3 DNA sequence: TGTGCCAGCCTCCCGGGAGGACAGGGCTCAGATACGCAGTATTTT. It codes for CASLPGGQGSDTQYF.

The chain couples TRBV5-6 to TRBJ2-1; D is unresolved. Trimming pared 2 bases from V and 4 bases from J, leaving 10 bases between. The length of the CDR3 is 14 residues. In germline, CDR1 is SGHDT, CDR2 YYEEEE. The CDR3 sequence: CASSLASGYNEQFF. The CDR3 DNA follows: TGTGCCAGCAGCTTAGCTAGTGGGTACAATGAGCAGTTCTTC.

The chain is built from TRBV13 and TRBJ1-1; TRBD1 agrees at 10 bases. The CDR3 length is 13 residues. V lost 4 bases and J lost 11; bases outside the gene matches: 7. CDR1 and CDR2 (germline): PRHDT, FYEKMQ (reference sequence). The CDR3 loop is CASSYSTGGAAFF. The CDR3 DNA reads as TGTGCCAGCAGCTATTCGACAGGGGGCGCGGCTTTCTTT.

This chain connects TRBV10-3 to TRBJ2-3, with D maybe TRBD2 (6 bases). The CDR3 is 15 amino acids. The germline V gene has CDR1 ENHRY and CDR2 SYGVKD. Trimming removed 8 bases at V and 3 bases at J, with 18 bases between. CDR3 DNA sequence: TGTGCCATCTGTCGCGGAGGGCGGTCGACAGATACGCAGTATTTT. Its translation: CAICRGGRSTDTQYF.

In regard to this clone: This same CDR3 is encoded by further DNA sequences in the sample. The chain combines TRBV9 with TRBJ1-6; D is perhaps TRBD1 (5 bases). V was cut by 0 bases and J by 4 bases, with 14 bases left in between. Germline lookup yields CDR1 SGDLS and CDR2 YYNGEE. CDR3 size: 17 residues. The CDR3 here is CASSVAQGNPYNSPLHF. The CDR3 DNA reads as TGTGCCAGCAGCGTAGCTCAGGGCAACCCGTATAATTCACCCCTCCACTTT.

The rearrangement links TRBV5-1 to TRBJ2-7, with 7 bases matching TRBD1. CDR1 is SGHRS and CDR2 is YFSETQ in the germline V gene. This CDR3 contains 15 residues. J was trimmed by 2 bases and V by 0 bases; bases with no gene match: 5. The CDR3 protein is CASSLEPGQTYEQYF. The CDR3 nucleotides are TGCGCCAGCAGCTTGGAACCGGGACAGACCTACGAGCAGTACTTC. The full variable domain, in which reference TRBV5-1 and TRBJ2-7 provide the parts outside the CDR3, is KAGVTQTPRYLIKTRGQQVTLSCSPISGHRSVSWYQQTPGQGLQFLFEYFSETQRNKGNFPGRFSGRQFSNSRSEMNVSTLELGDSALYLCASSLEPGQTYEQYFGPGTRLTVT.

This clone is a singleton in its sample. V is TRBV2 and J is TRBJ2-1; 16 nucleotides agree with TRBD2. The CDR3 sequence is 17 residues long. In germline, CDR1 is SNHLY, CDR2 FYNNEI. V dropped 6 bases and J dropped 9; count of bases not matched to a gene: 11. The CDR3 here is CASSRTGLAGGLGEQFF. In nucleotides, the CDR3 is TGTGCCAGCAGCCGAACGGGACTAGCGGGGGGGCTGGGTGAGCAGTTCTTC.

This sequence joins TRBV5-1 and TRBJ2-2; D uncertain. The germline V gene has CDR1 SGHRS and CDR2 YFSETQ. The germline V and J ends were trimmed by 0 bases and 6 bases, with 6 bases remaining between them. The CDR3 is made up of 13 amino acids. The CDR3 sequence is CASSLAMSGELFF. Here the CDR3 DNA reads TGCGCCAGCAGCTTGGCCATGTCCGGGGAGCTGTTTTTT. Full variable domain (missing parts from reference TRBV5-1 and TRBJ2-2): KAGVTQTPRYLIKTRGQQVTLSCSPISGHRSVSWYQQTPGQGLQFLFEYFSETQRNKGNFPGRFSGRQFSNSRSEMNVSTLELGDSALYLCASSLAMSGELFFGEGSRLTVL.